Given below is one TCR beta chain in context. V was clipped by 2 bases and J by 2 bases, with 13 bases between them. The CDR3 totals 16 residues. CDR1 and CDR2 (germline): SGHTA, FQGNSA. The entry originates in a study of blood T cell repertoires in COVID-19. In the study overall: Italy, Spain and the United States were the sources of the convalescent and acute COVID-19 samples.

Per the study methods: Amplified reference gene primers provided the basis for estimating nucleated cell counts. The method was immunoSEQ multiplex PCR; TCRdb's version includes in-frame clones alone and lacks a portion of them. That table gives V, J and clone size, and the DNA gave D and trimming. This sample yields more than 120,000 clones, of which about nine tenths are seen a single time; roughly 37% belongs to the top ten. This sequence originates from a man aged 45-65 years who had recovered from COVID-19. The chain links TRBV7-2 to TRBJ2-1; D is perhaps TRBD1 (5 bases). Sample: peripheral blood. The CDR3 region has the DNA TGTGCCAGCAGCTTATTAGGGCTAGGGGCCTACAATGAGCAGTTCTTC. Translation gives CASSLLGLGAYNEQFF. Full variable domain (rest looked up from reference TRBV7-2 and TRBJ2-1): GAGVSQSPSNKVTEKGKDVELRCDPISGHTALYWYRQSLGQGLEFLIYFQGNSAPDKSGLPSDRFSAERTGGSVSTLTIQRTQQEDSAVYLCASSLLGLGAYNEQFFGPGTRLTVL.